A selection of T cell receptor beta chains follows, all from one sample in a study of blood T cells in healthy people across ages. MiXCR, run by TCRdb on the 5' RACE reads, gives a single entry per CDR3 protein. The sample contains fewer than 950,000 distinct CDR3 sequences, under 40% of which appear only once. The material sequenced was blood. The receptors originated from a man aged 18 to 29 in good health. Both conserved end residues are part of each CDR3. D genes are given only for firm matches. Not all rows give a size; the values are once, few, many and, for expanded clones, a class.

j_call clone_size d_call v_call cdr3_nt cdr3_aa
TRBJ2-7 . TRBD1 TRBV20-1 TGCAGTGCCCGACCCCGGACAGGGCGCTACGAGCAGTACTTC CSARPRTGRYEQYF
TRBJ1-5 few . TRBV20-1 TGCAGTGCTATTTCCGAACGGGCATCCCTCGGCAATCAGCCCCAGCATTTT CSAISERASLGNQPQHF
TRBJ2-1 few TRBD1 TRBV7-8 TGTGCCAGCAGCTTACCTCAAGGTGAATCAGACAGGGGAAGTTATAGGATGAATGAGCAGTTCTTC CASSLPQGESDRGSYRMNEQFF
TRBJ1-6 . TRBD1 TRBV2 TGTGCCAGCTCGGGGACAGGGCGGAATTCACCCCTCCACTTT CASSGTGRNSPLHF
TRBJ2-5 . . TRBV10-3 TGTGCCATCAGTGACGGCCAAGAGACCCAGTACTTC CAISDGQETQYF
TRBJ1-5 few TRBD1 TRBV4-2 TGTGCCAGCAGCCAAGATGCGGACAGGGTGATACAGCCCCAGCATTTT CASSQDADRVIQPQHF
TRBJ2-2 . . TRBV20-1 TGCAGTGCTAGATGGCAGGGGAACACCGGGGAGCTGTTTTTT CSARWQGNTGELFF
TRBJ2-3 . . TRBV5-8 TGTGCCAGCAGCTGGGGGTCAGATACGCAGTATTTT CASSWGSDTQYF
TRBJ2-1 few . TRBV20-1 TGCAGTGCCACCGTTTACAATGAGCAGTTCTTC CSATVYNEQFF
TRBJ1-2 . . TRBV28 TGTGCCAGCAGCGCGGTGCACCGGGGAGGCTACACCTTC CASSAVHRGGYTF
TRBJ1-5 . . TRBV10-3 TGTGCCATCAGTGAGTTAAGGGTCCCTCGCAATCAGCCCCAGCATTTT CAISELRVPRNQPQHF
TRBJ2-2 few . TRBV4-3 TGCGCCAGCAGCCAAGTAGACACCGGGGAGCTGTTTTTT CASSQVDTGELFF
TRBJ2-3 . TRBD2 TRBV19 TGTGCCAGCCGGGCAAGAGCGGGGGGTCATCGGACTAGCACAGATACGCAGTATTTT CASRARAGGHRTSTDTQYF
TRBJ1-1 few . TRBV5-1 TGCGCCAGCAAGGAGAGCAGCTTGAACACTGAAGCTTTCTTT CASKESSLNTEAFF
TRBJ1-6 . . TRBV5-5 TGTGCCAGCAGCTTAGTCTCATGGGACTCACCCCTCCACTTT CASSLVSWDSPLHF
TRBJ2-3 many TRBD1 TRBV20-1 TGCAGTGCTTGGGGACAGTTGCCCCCAGATACGCAGTATTTT CSAWGQLPPDTQYF
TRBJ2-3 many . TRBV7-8 TGTGCCAGCAGCTTAGATCCGGCAGGGGCTAGCACAGATACGCAGTATTTT CASSLDPAGASTDTQYF
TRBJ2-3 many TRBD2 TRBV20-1 TGCAGTGCCCGTCTAGCGGGGGGTCCAGATACGCAGTATTTT CSARLAGGPDTQYF
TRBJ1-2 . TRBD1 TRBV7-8 TGTGCCAGCAGCGTTAGGGACAGGGTGAACTATGGCTACACCTTC CASSVRDRVNYGYTF
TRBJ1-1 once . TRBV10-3 TGTGCCATCAGTGAGCAGACGGATGAAGCTTTCTTT CAISEQTDEAFF
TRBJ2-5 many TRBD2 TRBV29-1 TGCAGCGACGGCGGGGGGATAACCCAAGAGACCCAGTACTTC CSDGGGITQETQYF
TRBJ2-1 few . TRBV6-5 TGTGCCAGCCAGGACAGCATTTCCTACAATGAGCAGTTCTTC CASQDSISYNEQFF
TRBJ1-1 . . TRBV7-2 TGTGCCAGCAGCCTCAATCCCGGGGGGGAAGCTTTCTTT CASSLNPGGEAFF
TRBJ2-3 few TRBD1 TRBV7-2 TGTGCCAGCAGCTCACAGGGGGCCGGAGATACGCAGTATTTT CASSSQGAGDTQYF
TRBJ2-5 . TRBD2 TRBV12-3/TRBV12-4 TGTGCCAGCAGCCCCCGAGCGATAAAGCGGGGGGGCTCCGGAGAGACCCAGTACTTC CASSPRAIKRGGSGETQYF
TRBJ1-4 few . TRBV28 TGTGCCAGCACCGGGGGGGGCGCAACTAATGAAAAACTGTTTTTT CASTGGGATNEKLFF
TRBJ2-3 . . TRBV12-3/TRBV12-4 TGTGCCAGCACTCGGGGACGGACCACAGATACGCAGTATTTT CASTRGRTTDTQYF
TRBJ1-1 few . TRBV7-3 TGTGCCAGCAGCTTAGGGGCAGGGAGGGACACTGAAGCTTTCTTT CASSLGAGRDTEAFF
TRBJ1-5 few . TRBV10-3 TGTGCCATCAGTGAGTCGGGAGGGCAGCCCCAGCATTTT CAISESGGQPQHF
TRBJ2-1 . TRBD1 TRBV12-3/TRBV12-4 TGTGCCAGCAGTTTGGGCAGGGGGATTGGGCAGTTCTTC CASSLGRGIGQFF
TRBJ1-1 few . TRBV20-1 TGCAGTGCTAGAGCCGCAAAAGCCGGACCCACTGAAGCTTTCTTT CSARAAKAGPTEAFF
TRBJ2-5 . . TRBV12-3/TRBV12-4 TGTGCCAGCAGTTTCGGGGGCTCCCGGGGTGAGCAGTACTTC CASSFGGSRGEQYF
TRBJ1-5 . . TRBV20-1 TGCAGTGTACGGAGGATGAACAATCAGCCCCAGCATTTT CSVRRMNNQPQHF
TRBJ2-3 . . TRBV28 TGTGCCAGCAGTTTATTCTCGTTTGGGAGTTACACAGATACGCAGTATTTT CASSLFSFGSYTDTQYF
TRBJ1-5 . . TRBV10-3 TGTGCCATCAGTGAGTCGGGCAGGGACAATCAGCCCCAGCATTTT CAISESGRDNQPQHF
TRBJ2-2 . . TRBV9 TGTGCCGGCAGCGTAGCTACGGGTGGGAACACCGGGGAGCTGTTTTTT CAGSVATGGNTGELFF
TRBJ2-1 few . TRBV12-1 TGTGCCAGCAGCTTTAGATTCGGTGGGGCAGGGAAAATAAGCTGTGAGCAGTTCTTC CASSFRFGGAGKISCEQFF
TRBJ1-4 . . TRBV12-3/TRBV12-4 TGTGCCAGCAGCGAGAGCCGGGACCGCCCAACTAATGAAAAACTGTTTTTT CASSESRDRPTNEKLFF
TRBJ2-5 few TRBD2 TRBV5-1 TGCGCCAGCAGCTTGGGGGTCAGCGGGGTATTCCAAGAGACCCAGTACTTC CASSLGVSGVFQETQYF
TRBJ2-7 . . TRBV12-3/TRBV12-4 TGTGCCAGCAGTGTCTCGGACCGCTACGAGCAGTACTTC CASSVSDRYEQYF
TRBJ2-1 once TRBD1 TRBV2 TGTGTCAGCACCCTTTATGGACAGGGTGCTACTGAGCAGTTCTTC CVSTLYGQGATEQFF
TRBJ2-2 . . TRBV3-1 TGTGCCAGCAGCCAATCTCAGGGTCCCGGGGAGCTGTTTTTT CASSQSQGPGELFF
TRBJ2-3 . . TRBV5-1 TGCGCCAGCAGCTTGGTTGCAAGCACAGATGCGCAGTATTTT CASSLVASTDAQYF
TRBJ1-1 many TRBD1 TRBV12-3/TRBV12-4 TGTGCCAGCAGTTCTACAGGGGGGAACACTGAAGCTTTCTTT CASSSTGGNTEAFF
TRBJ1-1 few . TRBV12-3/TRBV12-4 TGTGCCAGCCGAAGCCCTGTTATCATGAACACTGAAGCTTTCTTT CASRSPVIMNTEAFF
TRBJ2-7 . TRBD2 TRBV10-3 TGTGCCATCAGTGAGTTTAAGCGGGGGGAACCCTACAATGAGCAGTACTTC CAISEFKRGEPYNEQYF
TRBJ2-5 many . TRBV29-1 TGCAGCGTTGGGACCGTTACATACCAAGAGACCCAGTACTTC CSVGTVTYQETQYF
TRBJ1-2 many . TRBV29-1 TGCAGCGTTGTAGCCCGAATGACACCAACCTATGGCTACACCTTC CSVVARMTPTYGYTF
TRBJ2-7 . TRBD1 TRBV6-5 TGTGCCAGCACCCGGGACAGGGAACCCTACAATGAGCAGTACTTC CASTRDREPYNEQYF
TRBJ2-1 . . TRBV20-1 TGCAGTGCTGGAACGCCGGGGGCTTACAATGAGCAGTTCTTC CSAGTPGAYNEQFF
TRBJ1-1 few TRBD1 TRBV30 TGTGCCTGGAAAGGGGGCAGAACCACTGAAGCTTTCTTT CAWKGGRTTEAFF
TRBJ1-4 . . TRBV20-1 TGCAGTGCTAGAGATCAGCACATGACCCTCGAAAAACTGTTTTTT CSARDQHMTLEKLFF
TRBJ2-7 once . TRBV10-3 TGTGCCATCAGTGATTCAGAAAGCTCCTACAATGAGCAGTACTTC CAISDSESSYNEQYF
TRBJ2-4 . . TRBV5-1 TGCGCCAGCAGCCTGCCGCTAGCAGAAAACATTCAGTACTTC CASSLPLAENIQYF
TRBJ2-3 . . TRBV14 TGTGCCAGCAGCCCGTTGAGTCTCACAGATACGCAGTATTTT CASSPLSLTDTQYF
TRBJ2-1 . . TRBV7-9 TGTGCCAGCAGCTTGATGGGGGGCCCCCCGGATGAGCAGTTCTTC CASSLMGGPPDEQFF
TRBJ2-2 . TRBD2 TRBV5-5 TGTGCCAGCAGCTGGGGGGGGAGCAACACCGGGGAGCTGTTTTTT CASSWGGSNTGELFF
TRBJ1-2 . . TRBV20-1 TGCAGTGCCCCCAGTTTCGACTATGGCTACACCTTC CSAPSFDYGYTF
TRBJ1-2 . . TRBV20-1 TGCAGTGCTAGAGATTCCGGCGCCGGAGCTAACTATGGCTACACCTTC CSARDSGAGANYGYTF
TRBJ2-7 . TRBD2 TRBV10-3 TGTGCCACCCAGGGCTCTAGCGGGGGTGACAACGAGCAGTACTTC CATQGSSGGDNEQYF